What follows is one TCR beta chain and its context. This clonotype has more than one count but fewer than ten. Its antigen has not been determined. The sample holds no much larger clone one base away, and base qualities are not on file. Libraries were built with 5' RACE. The listed sequencing device is NextSeq 500. To correct for sequencing error and PCR bias, the TCR library protocol tagged individual cDNA molecules with unique molecular identifiers. TCR alpha and beta chains were both sequenced, and the abundances of alpha and beta sequences in each sample were closely correlated with each other. In the original analysis: Decombinator V4 was used to annotate TCR sequences for V gene, J gene and CDR3. Expanded TCRs were defined as changing significantly between any two time points under a Poisson model with p below 0.0001. TCR abundances were normalised to the total number of TCRs sequenced in each sample and reported as counts per million. TRAV1-2 paired with TRAJ12, TRAJ20 or TRAJ33 defined MAIT TCRs, while TRAV10 paired with TRAJ18 defined iNKT TCRs. VDJdb, accessed on 1 November 2021, was searched for TCRs annotated for CMV, EBV and SARS-CoV-2, and TCRs annotated for more than one antigen were excluded. TCRdb reanalyzed the raw reads on its own, using fastp at Q25 for trimming and MiXCR for clone calling, and kept in-frame beta chains. Under each unique CDR3 protein, matching rows form one entry showing the most common genes and DNA. The V and J calls here are based on TCRdb, not the publication. The sample has about 77,000 distinct CDR3 sequences on record, over 9% of them singletons. The ten largest clones represent 4.8% of the sample.

The data originate from a study of early T cells in non-severe SARS-CoV-2 infection (dated by TCRdb to about 2021). For the study in its entirety: Because TCR sequencing was done on bulk RNA from unsorted whole blood, the alpha and beta chains could not be paired. Study-wide conclusions, independent of this receptor: VDJdb matching was skewed toward anti-spike CD8 responses and likely underestimated virus-specific expansions, missing private and CD4 specificities.

This was a case-control study nested in a cohort of healthcare workers in London, UK, who had nasopharyngeal swab PCR tests and blood samples taken every week. Healthcare workers were recruited during the week of the UK lockdown, between 23 and 31 March 2020, and followed weekly for up to 16 weeks. CDR1 and CDR2, per the germline V gene, are MDHEN and SYDVKM. Taken from cysteine to phenylalanine, the CDR3 has 14 residues. Just the 42-base CDR3 DNA is kept, in frame starting at base 1. Cut back by 2 bases and 5 bases, the V and J ends lie 13 bases apart. Material for sequencing was whole blood. This sequence uses TRBV28 and TRBJ2-7; a tentative D match to TRBD1 spans 5 bases. The TCR comes from an adult who was a healthcare worker with PCR-confirmed SARS-CoV-2 infection or an uninfected control (not recorded which). The CDR3 sequence is CASSLNQGGNEQYF. The DNA reads TGTGCCAGCAGTTTAAACCAGGGTGGAAACGAGCAGTACTTC.